The next 4 T cell receptor beta chains were all read from a single sample in a study of T cell responses to AZD1222 COVID-19 vaccine. The protocol was immunoSEQ multiplex PCR, while the TCRdb copy is restricted to in-frame clones and leaves out a portion. The sample gives around 100,000 clones, approximately 86% of which show up once; 6.3% is in the top ten. The material sequenced was peripheral blood, taken on day 0 of AZD1222 vaccination. Receptors originate from an adult in good health.

The chain is built from TRBV7-9 and TRBJ2-5; unclear D gene. Germline V gene data show CDR1 as SEHNR and CDR2 as FQNEAQ (reference sequence). There are 12 residues in the CDR3. V gave up 1 base and J gave up 4 bases, with 4 bases separating them. CDR3 sequence (DNA): TGTGCCAGCAGCTTAGTTTTAGAGACCCAGTACTTC. This gives the protein CASSLVLETQYF.

J is TRBJ2-7 and V is TRBV6-1, with 10 nucleotides matching TRBD1. CDR3 length: 16 amino acids. Per the germline V gene, CDR1 is MNHNS and CDR2 is SASEGT. V lost 3 bases, J lost 4 bases, and 9 bases stayed unmatched. For the CDR3, the DNA is TGTGCCAGCAGTGATGATGGACAGGGGGGGAAATACGAGCAGTACTTC. It codes for CASSDDGQGGKYEQYF.

The chain employs TRBV19 and TRBJ1-5; D is unresolved. The CDR3 consists of 15 residues. V lost 3 bases to trimming and J lost 2 bases, with 11 bases between them. The germline gives CDR1 LNHDA, CDR2 SQIVND (reference sequence). CDR3 amino acids: CASSIGSRGNQPQHF. In DNA, the CDR3 is TGTGCCAGTAGTATCGGAAGTCGTGGCAATCAGCCCCAGCATTTT.

The J gene is TRBJ1-1, the V gene TRBV6-6; D not certain. Looked up from germline, CDR1 is MNHNY and CDR2 is SVGAGI (reference sequence). Trimming shortened V by 5 bases and J by 2 bases, and 3 bases separated the two germline ends. This CDR3 contains 11 residues. For the CDR3, the DNA is TGTGCCAGCAGTCCAAACACTGAAGCTTTCTTT. Translating it yields CASSPNTEAFF.